Listed here is a single T cell receptor (beta chain). This sample was included in a study of beta chain features in type 1 diabetes. Isolated RNA was reverse transcribed in full, so expressed TCRB transcripts were sequenced. It was found that naive, central memory and regulatory T cell samples averaged around 3.5 million reads. TCRdb keeps only in-frame clones here, not all; method: immunoSEQ multiplex PCR. The sample contains about 240,000 clones, 25% to 30% of which appear only once. The specimen sequenced was central memory CD4+ T cells from blood. This sequence originates from a man aged 30-40 years in good health.

The CDR3 DNA is TGTGCCAGCAGCCCGGGACTAGCGGGAGGCCCCTACGAGCAGTACTTC. Protein sequence: CASSPGLAGGPYEQYF. The V gene is TRBV28, the J gene TRBJ2-7; 15 bases fit TRBD2. The germline V gene encodes CDR1 MDHEN and CDR2 SYDVKM. This CDR3 has 16 residues. After removal of 6 bases from V and 2 bases from J, the junction contained 5 bases not matched to a gene. Based on the CDR3 plus reference TRBV28 and TRBJ2-7, the full variable domain is DVKVTQSSRYLVKRTGEKVFLECVQDMDHENMFWYRQDPGLGLRLIYFSYDVKMKEKGDIPEGYSVSREKKERFSLILESASTNQTSMYLCASSPGLAGGPYEQYFGPGTRLTVT.